Listed below are T cell receptor beta chains from one sample, sequenced in a study of control samples from healthy donors and cancer patients. Data came from immunoSEQ multiplex PCR; TCRdb stores just in-frame clones and leaves some out. The sample lists over 150,000 clones; just under 95% were seen once. The specimen sequenced was blood. The receptors come from a man in his forties or fifties in good health. Each CDR3 is given with its conserved first and last residue. The D gene is left open where the match is weak. Clone size is given for some rows only: seen once, a few or many times, or a class if the clone is expanded.

v_call,d_call,clone_size,j_call,cdr3_aa,cdr3_nt
TRBV9,.,.,TRBJ1-1,CASSVTDGTEAFF,TGTGCCAGCAGCGTTACGGACGGCACTGAAGCTTTCTTT
TRBV5-4,.,.,TRBJ2-6,CASSFTGTGANVLTF,TGTGCCAGCAGCTTTACTGGGACTGGGGCCAACGTCCTGACTTTC
TRBV5-4,TRBD1,once,TRBJ1-2,CASSARTGTHYGYTF,TGTGCCAGCAGCGCCCGGACAGGGACTCACTATGGCTACACCTTC
TRBV9,TRBD1,.,TRBJ1-2,CASSVGTGSGYTF,TGTGCCAGCAGCGTAGGGACAGGGTCTGGATACACCTTC
TRBV28,.,.,TRBJ2-7,CASSFFGGGTTYEQYF,TGTGCCAGCAGTTTTTTCGGGGGCGGTACTACCTACGAGCAGTACTTC
TRBV4-3,.,.,TRBJ2-2,CASSQDRAETGELFF,TGCGCCAGCAGCCAAGATCGCGCGGAGACCGGGGAGCTGTTTTTT
TRBV12-3/TRBV12-4,.,.,TRBJ1-1,CASQRDSNTEAFF,TGTGCCAGCCAGCGGGATTCGAACACTGAAGCTTTCTTT
TRBV7-2,TRBD1,.,TRBJ2-1,CASNRPGTGGVYEQFF,TGTGCCAGCAACCGACCCGGGACAGGGGGCGTGTACGAGCAGTTCTTC
TRBV6-5,TRBD1,.,TRBJ1-1,CASSYSTGDSPEAFF,TGTGCCAGCAGTTACTCGACAGGGGACTCGCCTGAAGCTTTCTTT
TRBV6-5,TRBD1,.,TRBJ1-1,CASSYGGQGTEAFF,TGTGCCAGCAGTTACGGGGGACAGGGAACTGAAGCTTTCTTT
TRBV2,TRBD1,.,TRBJ1-6,CASSEGTANSPLHF,TGTGCCAGCAGTGAGGGGACAGCGAATTCACCCCTCCACTTT